This TCR beta chain was captured by sequencing in a study of cytomegalovirus exposure and HLA in healthy donors. Whole-study context: Sequencing of 150 million to 200 million T cells in an earlier analysis found around 120 million unique TCR beta sequences.

PCR employed 60 Vbeta and 13 Jbeta primers. Repertoires were generated with immunoSEQ multiplex PCR, while TCRdb's copy carries only in-frame clones and drops some. The sample has over 150,000 clones, about 69% seen once. This clone was seen only once. Its antigen is unidentified. Study-wide points: In an earlier analysis, productive rearrangement rates for most beta V segments clustered near 87% or 30%. Upon later analysis, HLA-associated TCR beta chains proved more clonally expanded than other, equally common chains. Later work associated roughly 15,000 TCR beta sequences with HLA alleles at 0.05 false discovery rate.

V dropped 7 bases and J dropped 4 bases, with 17 bases sitting between them. Per the germline V gene, CDR1 is MDHEN and CDR2 is SYDVKM. The CDR3 extends over 15 amino acids. V gene TRBV28 combines with J gene TRBJ1-5, with unresolved D. The sequence was collected from a male donor in good health and CMV-seronegative. Input material: PBMCs. The CDR3 reads CASTTVGSGNQPQHF. The CDR3 coding sequence is TGTGCCAGCACCACGGTGGGTTCGGGTAATCAGCCCCAGCATTTT.